What follows describes a single T cell receptor beta chain. Its target is unknown. TCRdb re-derived calls from the reads in MiXCR, one entry per CDR3 protein. The sample holds around 130,000 distinct CDR3 sequences, 7% to 10% seen once. The entry originates in a study of T cell repertoires in cytomegalovirus infection. The CDR3 has 14 residues. Germline CDR1 SEHNR, CDR2 FQNEAQ (reference sequence). With V trimmed by 5 bases and J by 10 bases, 10 bases remained unmatched. Study observations and caveats: CMV-specific HLA-C-restricted TCR beta clonotypes dominated the ex vivo response. Totalled public TCR beta family frequency picked out people who carried CMV plus the relevant HLA.

The source is a human donor in good health (CMV status not recorded). Some clones in this sample may be carry-over from other donors' samples. The rearrangement uses TRBV7-9 and TRBJ1-4, with 7 positions matching TRBD1. Source material: PBMCs. The CDR3 here is CASSPGRPGGKLFF. In DNA, the CDR3 is TGTGCCAGCAGCCCCGGGCGGCCAGGGGGAAAACTGTTTTTT.